This passage covers 10 T cell receptor beta chains from one sample sequenced in a study of PD-1 blockade in classical Hodgkin lymphoma. The time point is: cycle 4 day 1 (C4D1), after 5 to 7 weeks of nivolumab. Relapse was seen in all patients after autologous stem cell transplantation, and brentuximab vedotin exposure was variable. Libraries were prepared by immunoSEQ multiplex PCR; TCRdb keeps only in-frame clonotypes and omits some of them. The data hold 40,000 to 50,000 clones, with approximately 70% observed a single time. Specimen: peripheral blood mononuclear cells (PBMCs), collected before the fourth cycle of nivolumab. All receptors derive from a human donor with classical Hodgkin lymphoma.

The chain has TRBV9 and TRBJ1-1; tentatively, D is TRBD1 (6 bases). The germline V and J ends were trimmed by 0 bases and 0 bases, with 12 bases remaining between them. The CDR3 consists of 16 residues. Germline-derived CDR1 and CDR2 are SGDLS and YYNGEE. This chain's CDR3 is CASSVGMDRLNTEAFF. Here the CDR3 DNA reads TGTGCCAGCAGCGTAGGGATGGACAGATTGAACACTGAAGCTTTCTTT.

The chain combines TRBV5-6 with TRBJ2-2; no clear D gene. Germline V gives CDR1 SGHDT, CDR2 YYEEEE. Trimming shortened V by 4 bases and J by 1 base, and 11 bases separated the two germline ends. The CDR3 is 15 residues long. The CDR3 nucleotides are TGTGCCAGCAGCCCAGTAGGATGGAACACCGGGGAGCTGTTTTTT. This codes for CASSPVGWNTGELFF.

The chain employs TRBV28 and TRBJ2-1, with TRBD2 matching 10 bases. Per germline, CDR1 MDHEN and CDR2 SYDVKM. V trimming: 3 bases; J trimming: 5 bases; junction bases outside the gene matches: 7. CDR3 length equals 16 residues. CDR3 nucleotides: TGTGCCAGCAGTTTTGTAGCGGGGGGCGAGGACAATGAGCAGTTCTTC. Its protein product is CASSFVAGGEDNEQFF.

This chain links TRBV6-5 with TRBJ2-7, with TRBD1 identical over 8 bases. Germline assignment: CDR1 MNHEY and CDR2 SVGAGI. The CDR3 spans 14 residues. V lost 8 bases to trimming and J lost 7 bases; unmatched junction nucleotides: 13. CDR3: CASGTGTGKMEQYF. As DNA, the CDR3 is TGTGCCAGCGGGACCGGGACAGGTAAAATGGAGCAGTACTTC.

This clone was seen just once. V is TRBV13 and J is TRBJ2-1, with 8 positions matching TRBD2. Per germline, CDR1 PRHDT and CDR2 FYEKMQ (reference sequence). The CDR3 runs 14 residues. V was pared by 0 bases and J by 10 bases, with 5 bases of the junction left unmatched. The CDR3 reads CASSLGSGGSEQFF. The CDR3 DNA reads as TGTGCCAGCAGCTTAGGCAGCGGGGGCTCGGAGCAGTTCTTC.

This clone was recorded a few times. The V call is TRBV7-9, the J call TRBJ2-7; 7 bases align to TRBD1. V lost 5 bases, J lost 4 bases, and 11 bases stayed unmatched. Germline-derived CDR1 and CDR2 are SEHNR and FQNEAQ (reference sequence). This CDR3 has 15 residues. The CDR3 region is CASSPGQLGEYEQYF. Written as DNA, the CDR3 is TGTGCCAGCAGCCCGGGACAGTTGGGGGAATACGAGCAGTACTTC.

The chain links TRBV30 to TRBJ2-5; TRBD2 aligns across 12 bases. V shed 0 bases, J shed 2 bases, and the junction held 4 bases outside the gene matches. The CDR3 runs to 16 residues. Germline V CDR1 and CDR2: GTSNPN, SVGIG (reference sequence). This CDR3 reads CAWSVLAGGLQETQYF. The CDR3 DNA follows: TGTGCCTGGAGTGTACTAGCGGGGGGCTTGCAAGAGACCCAGTACTTC.

V gene TRBV5-6 combines with J gene TRBJ2-3; tentative D call: TRBD2 (5 bases). Trimming pared 0 bases from V and 2 bases from J, leaving 19 bases between. Germline assignment: CDR1 SGHDT and CDR2 YYEEEE. CDR3 size: 18 residues. CDR3 in DNA: TGTGCCAGCAGCTTGGGGGAGATTCGTCGATATGACACAGATACGCAGTATTTT. This gives the protein CASSLGEIRRYDTDTQYF.

The rearrangement links TRBV27 to TRBJ2-2; D uncertain. With 6 bases removed from V and 1 base from J, the gap between germline ends came to 3 bases. The CDR3 consists of 12 residues. Germline V gene data show CDR1 as MNHEY and CDR2 as SMNVEV (reference sequence). CDR3 loop: CASRWNTGELFF. The CDR3 DNA reads TGTGCCAGCAGATGGAACACCGGGGAGCTGTTTTTT.

This sequence joins TRBV18 and TRBJ1-1; D unclear. V was pared by 3 bases and J by 3 bases, with 5 bases between. The germline V gene encodes CDR1 KGHSH and CDR2 LQKENI. This CDR3 region has 12 residues. CDR3 residues: CASSPADTEAFF. The DNA for the CDR3 is TGTGCCAGCTCACCCGCGGACACTGAAGCTTTCTTT.